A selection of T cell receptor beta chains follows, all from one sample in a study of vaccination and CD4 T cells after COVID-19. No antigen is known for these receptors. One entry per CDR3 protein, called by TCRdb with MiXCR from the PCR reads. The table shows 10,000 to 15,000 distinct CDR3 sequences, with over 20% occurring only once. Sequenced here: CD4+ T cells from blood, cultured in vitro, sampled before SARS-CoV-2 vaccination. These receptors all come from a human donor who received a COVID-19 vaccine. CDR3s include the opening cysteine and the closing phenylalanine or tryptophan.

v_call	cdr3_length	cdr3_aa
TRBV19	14	CASSMLKGFSPLHF
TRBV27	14	CASSFEGRAYEQYF
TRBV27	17	CASSLSGWVDRGSPLHF
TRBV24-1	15	CATSGIDDGNQPQHF
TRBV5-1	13	CASSLGLEDTQYF
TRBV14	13	CASSQALGSVEYF
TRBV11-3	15	CASSLGAGFSYEQYF
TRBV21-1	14	CASSLRGISYEQYF
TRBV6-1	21	CASSEIHVGLAGGPGKNIQYF
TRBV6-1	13	CASSKQGRETQYF
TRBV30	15	CAWSVRQGAMYEQYF
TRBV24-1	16	CATSDPDGERNQPQHF
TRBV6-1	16	CASSGRDRGGNQPQHF
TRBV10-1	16	CASSPRESSGANVLTF
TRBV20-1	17	CSARVLGGQGAPDTQYF
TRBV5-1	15	CATASLSGGLETQYF
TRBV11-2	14	CASSLGRAVYGYTF
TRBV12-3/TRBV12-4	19	CASSSFGAGGLSSYNEQFF
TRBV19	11	CASSRTGELFF
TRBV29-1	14	CSVSDRASGNTIYF
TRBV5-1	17	CASSLTGRGGGINEQFF
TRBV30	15	CALTYGTGDTGELFF
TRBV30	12	CAWSGTGYGYTF
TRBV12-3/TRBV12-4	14	CASSYAGEGTEAFF
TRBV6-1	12	CASTSGAYGYTF